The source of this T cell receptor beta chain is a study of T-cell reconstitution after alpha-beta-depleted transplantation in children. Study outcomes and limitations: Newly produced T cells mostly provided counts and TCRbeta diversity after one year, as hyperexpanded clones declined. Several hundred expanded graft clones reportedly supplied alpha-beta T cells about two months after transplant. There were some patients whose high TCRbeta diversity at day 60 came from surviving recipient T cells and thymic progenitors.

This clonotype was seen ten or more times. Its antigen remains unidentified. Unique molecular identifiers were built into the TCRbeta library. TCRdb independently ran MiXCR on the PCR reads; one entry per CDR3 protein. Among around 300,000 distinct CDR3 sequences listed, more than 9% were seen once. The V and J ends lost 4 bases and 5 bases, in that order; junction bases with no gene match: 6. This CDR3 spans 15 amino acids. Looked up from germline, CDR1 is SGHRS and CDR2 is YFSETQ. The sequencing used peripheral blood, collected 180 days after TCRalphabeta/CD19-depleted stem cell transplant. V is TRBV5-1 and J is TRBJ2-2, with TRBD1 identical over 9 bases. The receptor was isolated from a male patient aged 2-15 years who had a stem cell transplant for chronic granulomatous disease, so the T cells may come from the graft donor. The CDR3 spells CASSAGTGITGELFF. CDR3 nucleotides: TGCGCCAGCAGCGCAGGGACAGGGATTACCGGGGAGCTGTTTTTT.